One sample yielded the 17 T cell receptor beta chains listed below, sequenced in a study of metastatic and nonmetastatic thyroid tumors. TCRdb recomputed clones from the PCR reads via MiXCR. The sample consists of under 45,000 clones, under 20% of them appearing once. Before thyroid surgery, none of the patients had received any treatment. The sequenced sample was tumor tissue. The source of these receptors is a female donor with papillary thyroid cancer or a benign thyroid nodule (not recorded which). Some clones in this sample may be carry-over from other donors' samples.

This clone was seen many times. V gene TRBV12-3 or TRBV12-4 combines with J gene TRBJ2-1; TRBD1 agrees at 7 bases. This CDR3 region has 15 residues. The V gene end was trimmed by 3 bases and the J gene end by 7 bases; junction bases not matched to a gene: 9. In DNA form, the CDR3 reads TGTGCCAGCAGTTTTAGTGGGACAGCTGCAAATGAGCAGTTCTTC. Translated, it gives CASSFSGTAANEQFF.

This clone was recorded at least ten times. The gene calls are TRBV4-3 and TRBJ2-7, with a possible D match to TRBD2 (5 bases). This CDR3 contains 15 residues. In germline, CDR1 is LGHNA, CDR2 YSLEER. V lost 0 bases and J 0 bases, leaving 9 bases between the germline ends. The CDR3: CASSQEETTSYEQYF. The CDR3 DNA sequence: TGCGCCAGCAGCCAAGAGGAGACTACCTCCTACGAGCAGTACTTC.

This clone was counted at least ten times. This chain links TRBV7-8 with TRBJ2-1; 11 nucleotides line up with TRBD2. Germline CDR1 reads SGHVS; CDR2 reads FQNEAQ. J was trimmed by 9 bases and V by 4 bases; bases with no gene match: 11. The CDR3 loop spans 16 amino acids. The chain's CDR3 is CASSSVSLAGGAEQFF. The CDR3 region has the DNA TGTGCCAGCAGCTCTGTTTCTCTAGCGGGGGGAGCTGAGCAGTTCTTC.

This clone was picked up many times. The V call is TRBV6-6, the J call TRBJ1-5; perhaps TRBD1 as D (5 bases). Germline CDR1 MNHNY, CDR2 SVGAGI (reference sequence). This CDR3 spans 18 amino acids. Trimming removed 2 bases from V and 1 base from J, with 18 bases in between. CDR3 bases: TGTGCCAGCAGTTACGGGGCAGCGGCAAAGTGGAGCAATCAGCCCCAGCATTTT. It is translated as CASSYGAAAKWSNQPQHF.

This clone was recorded at least ten times. This chain connects TRBV6-1 to TRBJ2-1; D is ambiguous. Trimming removed 6 bases at V and 2 bases at J, with 5 bases between. The germline gives CDR1 MNHNS, CDR2 SASEGT. The CDR3 consists of 12 residues. CDR3 protein: CASRSPYNEQFF. As DNA, the CDR3 is TGTGCCAGCAGGAGCCCCTACAATGAGCAGTTCTTC.

This clone has at least ten counts. The chain combines TRBV18 with TRBJ1-1, with 10 bases matching TRBD1. Germline V gene lookup returns CDR1 KGHSH and CDR2 LQKENI. This CDR3 comprises 14 residues. V shed 2 bases, J shed 10 bases, and the junction held 7 bases outside the gene matches. The CDR3: CASSPGTGENIAFF. The CDR3 DNA reads as TGTGCCAGCTCACCAGGGACAGGGGAAAATATAGCTTTCTTT.

This clone appeared many times. The chain recombines TRBV6-2 or TRBV6-3 with TRBJ1-1; possibly TRBD1 for D (5 bases). Germline CDR1 reads MNHEY; CDR2 reads SVGEGT. The V end lost 5 bases, the J end lost 4 bases, and 11 bases lay between the germline ends. This CDR3 spans 13 amino acids. As DNA, the CDR3 is TGTGCCAGCAGTGATCAGGGTATCACTGAAGCTTTCTTT. Translation gives CASSDQGITEAFF.

This clone was seen a few times. The junction shows a germline mismatch at one end, possibly a read error. This chain links TRBV6-2 or TRBV6-3 with TRBJ1-4; D remains unclear. CDR3 length equals 14 residues. Per germline, CDR1 MNHEY and CDR2 SVGEGT. The CDR3 coding sequence is TGTGCCAGCAGTTACAGGGCTGCTAATGAAAAACTGTTCTTC. It is translated as CASSYRAANEKLFF.

Notes on this clone: A much larger clone sits a single nucleotide away, making a read error possible. This chain connects TRBV6-2 or TRBV6-3 to TRBJ1-5; D unresolved. The germline V gene encodes CDR1 MNHEY and CDR2 SVGEGT. CDR3 length: 11 residues. The V end lost 3 bases, the J end lost 11 bases, and 8 bases lay between the germline ends. CDR3 bases: TGTGCCAGCAGTTATTTCGGTGCCCAGCATTTT. Amino acid sequence: CASSYFGAQHF.

This clone was seen at least ten times. This chain links TRBV7-9 with TRBJ2-6, with TRBD1 matching over 9 bases. Germline CDR1 reads SEHNR; CDR2 reads FQNEAQ (reference sequence). The CDR3 extends over 19 amino acids. Trimming took 5 bases from V and 1 from J; bases not matched to a gene: 12. The CDR3 nucleotides read TGTGCCAGCAGCCCGCAGGAAGGGACAGGGCCTTCTGGGGCCAACGTCCTGACTTTC. This encodes CASSPQEGTGPSGANVLTF.

V usage is TRBV3-1 and J usage is TRBJ1-5, with TRBD1 identical over 7 bases. The CDR3 extends over 16 amino acids. Trimming removed 2 bases from V and 1 base from J; junction bases left unmatched: 5. Looked up from germline, CDR1 is LGHDT and CDR2 is YNNKEL (reference sequence). This CDR3 is CASSQTGEGSNQPQHF. In DNA form, the CDR3 reads TGTGCCAGCAGCCAAACAGGGGAGGGGAGCAATCAGCCCCAGCATTTT. The full variable domain, rest sourced from reference TRBV3-1 and TRBJ1-5, is DTAVSQTPKYLVTQMGNDKSIKCEQNLGHDTMYWYKQDSKKFLKIMFSYNNKELIINETVPNRFSPKSPDKAHLNLHINSLELGDSAVYFCASSQTGEGSNQPQHFGDGTRLSIL.

This chain uses TRBV6-1 with TRBJ1-1; tentative D call: TRBD1 (6 bases). The CDR3 contains 13 residues. V lost 6 bases, J lost 4 bases, and 12 bases lay in between. Germline CDR1 and CDR2: MNHNS and SASEGT. For the CDR3, the DNA is TGTGCCAGCAGATACAGGGAGTTCACTGAAGCTTTCTTT. Its protein product is CASRYREFTEAFF.

About this clone itself: A much bigger clone sits one base away, suggesting this may be a read error. The genes are TRBV30 and TRBJ2-1; D is undetermined. There are 12 residues in the CDR3. CDR1 is GTSNPN and CDR2 is SVGIG in the germline V gene (reference sequence). CDR3 sequence reads: CARSVPTGEQFF. CDR3 sequence (DNA): TGTGCCCGGAGTGTTCCTACGGGTGAGCAGTTCTTC.

The DNA of the CDR3 is TGCGCCAGCAGGGTTGGACAGGGAGCTAACTATGGCTACACCTTC. Its protein product is CASRVGQGANYGYTF. V is TRBV5-1 and J is TRBJ1-2, with 8 bases fitting TRBD1. Germline CDR1 and CDR2: SGHRS and YFSETQ. This CDR3 is 15 amino acids long. V trimming: 5 bases; J trimming: 0 bases; junction bases outside the gene matches: 6.

This clone was counted a few times. The chain's CDR3 is CASTSASRRRGTDTQYF. The CDR3 coding sequence is TGTGCCAGCACCTCAGCCTCCCGGAGGAGGGGCACAGATACGCAGTATTTT. The gene calls are TRBV28 and TRBJ2-3; a possible D gene is TRBD2 (6 bases). The length of the CDR3 is 17 residues. V shed 7 bases and J shed 1 base, with 21 bases lying between them. The germline CDR1 and CDR2 sequences are MDHEN and SYDVKM.

This clone has ten or more counts. The rearrangement joins TRBV20-1 to TRBJ2-3, with 10 bases matching TRBD2. V lost 4 bases, J lost 5 bases, and 12 bases stayed unmatched. Looked up from germline, CDR1 is DFQATT and CDR2 is SNEGSKA (reference sequence). CDR3 size: 16 residues. CDR3: CSATTRAGGIQDTQYF. The DNA for the CDR3 is TGCAGTGCTACCACCCGAGCGGGAGGGATTCAAGATACGCAGTATTTT.

This clone was observed at least ten times. Other nucleotide sequences from this sample produce the same CDR3. J is TRBJ2-1 and V is TRBV24-1; 7 nucleotides agree with TRBD2. Per the germline V gene, CDR1 is KGHDR and CDR2 is SFDVKD. V was pared by 3 bases and J by 7 bases, with 11 bases of the junction left unmatched. The CDR3 runs to 16 residues. CDR3 sequence reads: CATSDPDTGGWNEQFF. The CDR3 nucleotides are TGTGCCACCAGTGATCCTGACACGGGGGGTTGGAATGAGCAGTTCTTC.